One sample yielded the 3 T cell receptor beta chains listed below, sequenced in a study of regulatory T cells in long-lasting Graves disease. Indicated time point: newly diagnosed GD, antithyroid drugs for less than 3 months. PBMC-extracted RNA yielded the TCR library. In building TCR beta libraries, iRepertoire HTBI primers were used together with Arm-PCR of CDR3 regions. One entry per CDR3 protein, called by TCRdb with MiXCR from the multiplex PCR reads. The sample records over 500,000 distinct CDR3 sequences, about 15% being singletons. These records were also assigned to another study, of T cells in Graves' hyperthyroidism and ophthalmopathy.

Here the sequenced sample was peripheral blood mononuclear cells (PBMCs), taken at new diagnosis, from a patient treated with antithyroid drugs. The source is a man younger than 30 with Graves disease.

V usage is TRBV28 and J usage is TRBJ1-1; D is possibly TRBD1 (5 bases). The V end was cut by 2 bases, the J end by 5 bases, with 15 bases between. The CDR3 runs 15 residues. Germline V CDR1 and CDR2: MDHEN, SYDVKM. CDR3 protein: CASSLRGPGGTEAFF. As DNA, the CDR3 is TGTGCCAGCAGTTTAAGGGGCCCTGGGGGGACTGAAGCTTTCTTT.

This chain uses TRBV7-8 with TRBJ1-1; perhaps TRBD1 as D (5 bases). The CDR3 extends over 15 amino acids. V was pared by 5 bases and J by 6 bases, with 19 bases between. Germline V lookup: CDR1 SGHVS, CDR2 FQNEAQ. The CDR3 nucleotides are TGTGCCAGCAGCCTCGGAAGCCCAACGGGGGCTGAAGCTTTCTTT. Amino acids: CASSLGSPTGAEAFF.

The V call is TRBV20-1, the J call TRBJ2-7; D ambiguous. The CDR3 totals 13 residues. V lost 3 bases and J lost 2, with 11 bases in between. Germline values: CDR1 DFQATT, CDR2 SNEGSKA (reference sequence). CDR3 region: CSARLRSTYEQYF. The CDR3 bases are TGCAGTGCTAGGCTCAGGTCTACCTACGAGCAGTACTTC.